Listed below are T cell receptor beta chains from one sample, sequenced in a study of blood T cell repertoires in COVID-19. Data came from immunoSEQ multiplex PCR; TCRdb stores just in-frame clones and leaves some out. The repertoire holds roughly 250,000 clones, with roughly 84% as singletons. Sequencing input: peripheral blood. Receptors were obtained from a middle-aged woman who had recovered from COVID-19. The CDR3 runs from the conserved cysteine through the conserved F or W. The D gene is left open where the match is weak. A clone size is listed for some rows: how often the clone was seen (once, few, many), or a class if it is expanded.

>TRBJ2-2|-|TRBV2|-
CASSFTGELFF
TGTGCCAGCAGCTTCACCGGGGAGCTGTTTTTT
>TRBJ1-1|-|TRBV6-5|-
CASSYRRSEAFF
TGTGCCAGCAGTTACCGCCGGAGTGAAGCTTTCTTT
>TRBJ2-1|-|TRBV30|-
CAWSYGTSRSNEQFF
TGTGCCTGGAGTTACGGCACTAGCCGCTCCAATGAGCAGTTCTTC
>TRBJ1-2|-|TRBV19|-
CASSTLYGYTF
TGTGCCAGTAGTACTCTATATGGCTACACCTTC
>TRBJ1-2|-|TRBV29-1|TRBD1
CSASEPTGVNYGYTF
TGCAGCGCTTCGGAACCCACAGGGGTGAACTATGGCTACACCTTC
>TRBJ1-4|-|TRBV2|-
CASSYRLRNEKLFF
TGTGCCAGCAGTTATCGCCTGCGGAATGAAAAACTGTTTTTT
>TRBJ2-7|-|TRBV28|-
CASSPRAISLLQQGRFSYEQYF
TGTGCCAGCAGCCCGCGCGCCATTTCACTCTTACAACAGGGGAGGTTCTCGTACGAGCAGTACTTC
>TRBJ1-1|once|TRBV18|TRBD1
CASSQGANTEAFF
TGTGCCAGCTCACAGGGGGCGAACACTGAAGCTTTCTTT
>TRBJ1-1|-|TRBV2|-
CASSEALEGTNTEAFF
TGTGCCAGCAGTGAAGCGCTTGAGGGCACGAACACTGAAGCTTTCTTT
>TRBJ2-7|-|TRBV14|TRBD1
CASSQDQVFQGDDEQYF
TGTGCCAGCAGCCAAGATCAGGTGTTCCAGGGGGACGACGAGCAGTACTTC